This passage covers 6 T cell receptor beta chains from one sample sequenced in a study of T-cell reconstitution after alpha-beta-depleted transplantation in children. Preparation of the TCRbeta library used unique molecular identifiers. TCRdb re-called the PCR reads through MiXCR, storing one row per CDR3 protein. This table holds about 200,000 distinct CDR3 sequences, 5% to 6.5% found once. This specimen was PBMCs, taken before TCRalphabeta/CD19-depleted stem cell transplant. These receptors were collected from a girl younger than two with combined immunodeficiency, due to receive a stem cell transplant.

This clonotype was picked up a small number of times. The chain carries TRBV24-1 and TRBJ1-5; D is unclear. Germline values: CDR1 KGHDR, CDR2 SFDVKD. The V and J ends lost 2 bases and 3 bases respectively, with 7 bases between them. CDR3 length: 14 residues. CDR3 bases: TGTGCCACCAGTGATTCTGGGTTCAATCAGCCCCAGCATTTT. This translates into CATSDSGFNQPQHF.

This clonotype showed up many times. The chain uses TRBV9 and TRBJ2-7; D perhaps matches TRBD2 (6 bases). CDR3 length equals 14 residues. The V gene lost 4 bases and the J gene lost 6 bases, with 17 bases spanning the gap. CDR1 is SGDLS, CDR2 YYNGEE, per germline. This CDR3 is CASSPWTEGSEQYF. Written as DNA, the CDR3 is TGTGCCAGCAGCCCCTGGACGGAGGGGAGCGAGCAGTACTTC.

This clonotype was counted ten times or more. V and J are TRBV7-9 and TRBJ1-2, with D unclear. In germline, CDR1 is SEHNR, CDR2 FQNEAQ (reference sequence). The CDR3 is made up of 13 amino acids. The germline V and J ends were trimmed by 4 bases and 4 bases, with 10 bases remaining between them. In DNA form, the CDR3 reads TGTGCCAGCAGCTACACCTCCGTCTATGGCTACACCTTC. It translates to CASSYTSVYGYTF.

This clonotype was counted at least ten times. J is TRBJ2-1 and V is TRBV20-1; TRBD2 might be the D (5 bases). CDR3 length: 15 residues. V was cut by 5 bases and J by 4 bases, with 18 bases left in between. Per germline, CDR1 DFQATT and CDR2 SNEGSKA (reference sequence). The CDR3 sequence is CSAPFLGGRYNEQFF. The CDR3 nucleotides are TGCAGTGCTCCGTTCCTAGGCGGGCGTTACAATGAGCAGTTCTTC.

This clonotype has just a few counts. The chain links TRBV9 to TRBJ2-6, with no clear D. The CDR3 runs to 16 residues. The germline gives CDR1 SGDLS, CDR2 YYNGEE. Trimming removed 0 bases from V and 1 base from J, with 8 bases in between. In DNA form, the CDR3 reads TGTGCCAGCAGCGTAGCTATGAGGTCTGGGGCCAACGTCCTGACTTTC. This codes for CASSVAMRSGANVLTF.

This clonotype has ten or more counts. With a much larger clone just one base away, this may be a read error. The chain is built from TRBV7-9 and TRBJ2-7; the match to TRBD2 covers 10 bases. The germline V gene has CDR1 SEHNR and CDR2 FQNEAQ (reference sequence). V lost 5 bases and J lost 4; bases outside the gene matches: 5. This CDR3 has 14 residues. CDR3 bases: TGTGCCAGCAGCCAAGGACTAGCGGAGTACGAGCAGTACTTC. Its translation is CASSQGLAEYEQYF.